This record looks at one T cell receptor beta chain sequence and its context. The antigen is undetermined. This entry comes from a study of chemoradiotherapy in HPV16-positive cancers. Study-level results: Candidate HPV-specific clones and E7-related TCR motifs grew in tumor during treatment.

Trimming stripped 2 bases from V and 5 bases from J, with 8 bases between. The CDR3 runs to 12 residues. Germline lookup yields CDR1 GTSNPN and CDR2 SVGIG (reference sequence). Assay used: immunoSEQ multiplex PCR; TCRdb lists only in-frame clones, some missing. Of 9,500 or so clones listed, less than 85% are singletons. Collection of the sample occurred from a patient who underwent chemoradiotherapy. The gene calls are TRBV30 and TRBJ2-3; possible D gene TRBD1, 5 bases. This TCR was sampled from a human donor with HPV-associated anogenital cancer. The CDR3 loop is CAWSSGQDTQYF. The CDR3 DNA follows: TGTGCCTGGAGTTCAGGGCAAGATACGCAGTATTTT.